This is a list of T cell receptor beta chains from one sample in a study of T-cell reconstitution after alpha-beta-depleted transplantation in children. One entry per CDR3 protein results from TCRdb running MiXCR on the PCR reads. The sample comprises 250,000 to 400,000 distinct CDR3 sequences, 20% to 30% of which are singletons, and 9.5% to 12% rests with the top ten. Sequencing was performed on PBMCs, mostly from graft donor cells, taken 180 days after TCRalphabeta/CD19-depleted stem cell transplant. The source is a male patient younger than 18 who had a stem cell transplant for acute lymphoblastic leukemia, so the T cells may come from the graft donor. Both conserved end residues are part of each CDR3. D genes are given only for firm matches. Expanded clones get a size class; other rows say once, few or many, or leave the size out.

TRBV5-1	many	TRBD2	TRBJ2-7	CASRGPGLAETYEQYF	TGCGCCAGCAGGGGGCCCGGACTAGCGGAAACCTACGAGCAGTACTTC
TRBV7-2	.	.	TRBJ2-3	CASSPRRTDTQYF	TGTGCCAGCAGCCCCCGCCGCACAGATACGCAGTATTTT
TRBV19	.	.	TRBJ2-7	CASRTEPYEQYF	TGTGCCAGTAGAACGGAGCCCTACGAGCAGTACTTC
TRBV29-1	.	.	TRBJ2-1	CSVVRNRDEQFF	TGCAGCGTTGTGAGGAATCGGGATGAGCAGTTCTTC
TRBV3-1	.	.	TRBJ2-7	CASSQARSRAHEQYF	TGTGCCAGCAGCCAAGCCCGCTCTAGGGCCCACGAGCAGTACTTC
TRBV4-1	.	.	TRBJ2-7	CASSQTHTYEQYF	TGCGCCAGCAGCCAAACCCATACTTACGAGCAGTACTTC
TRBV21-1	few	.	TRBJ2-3	CAGNRDGLLKDTQYF	TGTGCCGGAAACCGGGACGGCCTTCTTAAAGATACGCAGTATTTT
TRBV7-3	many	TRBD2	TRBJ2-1	CASSLTSGLPMGEQFF	TGTGCCAGCAGCTTAACTAGCGGGTTGCCTATGGGTGAGCAGTTCTTC
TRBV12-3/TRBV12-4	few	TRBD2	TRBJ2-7	CASSYPGGSYEQYF	TGTGCCAGCAGTTACCCGGGAGGTTCCTACGAGCAGTACTTC
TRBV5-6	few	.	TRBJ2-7	CASSFSEQYF	TGTGCCAGCAGCTTTTCCGAGCAGTACTTC
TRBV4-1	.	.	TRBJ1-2	CASSQNRGYTF	TGCGCCAGCAGCCAAAACAGGGGCTACACCTTC
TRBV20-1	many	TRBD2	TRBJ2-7	CSANSGSSYEQYF	TGCAGTGCTAATAGCGGGAGTTCCTACGAGCAGTACTTC
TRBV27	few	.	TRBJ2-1	CASSLWGTWDNEQFF	TGTGCCAGCAGTTTATGGGGGACCTGGGATAATGAGCAGTTCTTC
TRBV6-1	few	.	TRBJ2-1	CASGGIGLGEQFF	TGTGCCAGCGGCGGGATCGGGTTGGGTGAGCAGTTCTTC
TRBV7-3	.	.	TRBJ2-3	CASSLDPLITDTQYF	TGTGCCAGCAGCTTAGACCCCTTGATCACAGATACGCAGTATTTT
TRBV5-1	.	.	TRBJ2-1	CASSLGLHDEQFF	TGCGCCAGCAGCTTGGGACTGCACGATGAGCAGTTCTTC
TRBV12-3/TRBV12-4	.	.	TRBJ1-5	CASSPQGRGNQPQHF	TGTGCCAGCAGTCCACAGGGTAGAGGCAATCAGCCCCAGCATTTT
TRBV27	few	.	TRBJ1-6	CASTLKDRTNSPLHF	TGTGCCAGCACCCTGAAAGACAGGACTAATTCACCCCTCCACTTT
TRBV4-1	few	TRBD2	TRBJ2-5	CASSQETSEETQYF	TGCGCCAGCAGCCAAGAAACTAGCGAAGAGACCCAGTACTTC
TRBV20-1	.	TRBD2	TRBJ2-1	CSATGGSGRAFHYYEQFF	TGCAGTGCTACCGGGGGTAGCGGGAGGGCCTTTCATTATTATGAGCAGTTCTTC
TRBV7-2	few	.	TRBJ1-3	CASSLGAFSGNTIYF	TGTGCCAGCAGCTTAGGCGCGTTCTCTGGAAACACCATATATTTT
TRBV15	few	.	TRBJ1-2	CATSRESGRADYGYTF	TGTGCCACCAGCAGAGAATCGGGCAGGGCCGACTATGGCTACACCTTC
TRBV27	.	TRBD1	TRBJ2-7	CASSLQGASSYEQYF	TGTGCCAGCAGTTTACAGGGGGCGAGCTCCTACGAGCAGTACTTC
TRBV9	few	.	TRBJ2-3	CASSVVEGGTDTQYF	TGTGCCAGCAGCGTAGTCGAGGGAGGAACAGATACGCAGTATTTT
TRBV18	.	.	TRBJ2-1	CASSPPIVRNEQFF	TGTGCCAGCTCACCACCGATCGTTCGCAATGAGCAGTTCTTC
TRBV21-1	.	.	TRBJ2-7	CASSKGAGRNYEQYF	TGTGCCAGCAGCAAAGGGGCAGGGAGGAACTACGAGCAGTACTTC
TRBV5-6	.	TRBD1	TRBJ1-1	CASSLDRGREAFF	TGTGCCAGCAGCTTGGACAGGGGGCGTGAAGCTTTCTTT
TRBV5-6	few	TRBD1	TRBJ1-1	CASSFGQGANTEAFF	TGTGCCAGCAGCTTCGGACAGGGGGCCAACACTGAAGCTTTCTTT
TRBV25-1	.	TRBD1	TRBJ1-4	CASSGMTGDSEKLFF	TGTGCCAGCAGTGGCATGACAGGGGATAGCGAAAAACTGTTTTTT
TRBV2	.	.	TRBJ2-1	CASRLTRPEQFF	TGTGCCAGCAGGTTGACTAGACCCGAGCAGTTCTTC
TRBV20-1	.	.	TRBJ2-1	CSARDQLRVPSLQFF	TGCAGTGCTAGAGACCAACTAAGAGTACCATCCCTCCAGTTCTTC
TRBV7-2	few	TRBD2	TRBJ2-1	CASSFWTSGYNEQFF	TGTGCCAGCAGCTTCTGGACTAGCGGTTACAATGAGCAGTTCTTC
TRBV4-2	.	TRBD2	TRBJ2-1	CASSQDRIPLAGNNEQFF	TGTGCCAGCAGCCAAGATCGGATCCCCCTAGCGGGTAACAATGAGCAGTTCTTC
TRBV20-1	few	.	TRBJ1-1	CSATVDSLIEAFF	TGCAGTGCTACCGTAGACAGCCTTATTGAAGCTTTCTTT
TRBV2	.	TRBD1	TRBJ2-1	CASRDRGALAYEQFF	TGTGCCAGCAGGGACAGGGGAGCCTTGGCCTATGAGCAGTTCTTC
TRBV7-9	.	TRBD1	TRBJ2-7	CASSAADRLGEQYF	TGTGCCAGCAGCGCCGCGGACAGGTTAGGCGAGCAGTACTTC
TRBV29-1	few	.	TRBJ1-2	CSVVKGNYGYTF	TGCAGCGTTGTAAAGGGGAACTATGGCTACACCTTC
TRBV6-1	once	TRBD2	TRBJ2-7	CASSKGLAGDSYEQYF	TGTGCCAGCAGTAAGGGACTAGCGGGCGACTCCTACGAGCAGTACTTC
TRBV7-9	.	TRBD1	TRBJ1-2	CASSYGQGNGYTF	TGTGCCAGCAGCTATGGACAGGGGAATGGCTACACCTTC
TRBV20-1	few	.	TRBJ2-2	CSARVANTGELFF	TGCAGTGCTAGAGTAGCGAACACCGGGGAGCTGTTTTTT
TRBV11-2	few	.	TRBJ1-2	CASSLTIGQQANYGYTF	TGTGCCAGCAGCTTGACGATCGGACAGCAAGCTAACTATGGCTACACCTTC
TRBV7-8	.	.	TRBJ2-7	CASSFPQQGWYEQYF	TGTGCCAGCAGCTTCCCGCAACAGGGTTGGTACGAGCAGTACTTC
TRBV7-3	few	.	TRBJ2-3	CASSFAVIPGTDTQYF	TGTGCCAGCAGCTTTGCAGTGATCCCCGGCACAGATACGCAGTATTTT
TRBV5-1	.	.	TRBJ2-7	CASSLRLGDYEQYF	TGCGCCAGCAGCTTGAGGCTAGGGGACTACGAGCAGTACTTC
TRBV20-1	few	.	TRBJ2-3	CSARPSGRTDTQYF	TGCAGTGCTCGACCCTCGGGGAGGACAGATACGCAGTATTTT
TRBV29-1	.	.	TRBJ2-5	CSVVEDARRAQYF	TGCAGCGTAGTTGAGGACGCGAGGAGGGCCCAGTACTTC
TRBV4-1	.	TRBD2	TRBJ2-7	CASSQVVAGSGSSDFEQYF	TGCGCCAGCAGCCAAGTGGTGGCCGGTAGCGGGAGTTCTGACTTCGAGCAGTACTTC
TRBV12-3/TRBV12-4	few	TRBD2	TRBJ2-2	CASSLQAGTSSGELFF	TGTGCCAGCAGCCTACAAGCCGGGACTAGTTCCGGGGAGCTGTTTTTT
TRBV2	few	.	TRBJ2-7	CASRDPSYEQYF	TGTGCCAGCAGGGACCCCTCCTACGAGCAGTACTTC
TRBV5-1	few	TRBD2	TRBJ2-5	CASGPGLAVETQYF	TGCGCCAGCGGCCCGGGACTAGCGGTAGAGACCCAGTACTTC
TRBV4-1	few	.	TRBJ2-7	CASSQFKRGLATYEQYF	TGCGCCAGCAGCCAATTCAAGAGGGGACTGGCTACCTACGAGCAGTACTTC
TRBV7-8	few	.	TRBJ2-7	CASSLVGGAQSYEQYF	TGTGCCAGCAGCTTAGTGGGGGGGGCCCAGTCCTACGAGCAGTACTTC
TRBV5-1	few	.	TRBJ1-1	CASKEGILNTEAFF	TGCGCCAGCAAGGAGGGCATCTTAAACACTGAAGCTTTCTTT
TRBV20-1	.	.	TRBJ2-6	CSARATDSFSGANVLTF	TGCAGTGCTAGAGCCACGGACAGCTTCTCTGGGGCCAACGTCCTGACTTTC
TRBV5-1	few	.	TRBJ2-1	CASSLVLARSKYNEQFF	TGCGCCAGCAGCTTGGTACTTGCCAGGTCAAAATACAATGAGCAGTTCTTC